This TCR beta chain comes out of a study of T cells in Graves' hyperthyroidism and ophthalmopathy. Overall study context: Peripheral blood draws took place at initial diagnosis, ahead of any treatment. Study-wide results and limits: Ophthalmopathy was model-predicted a median roughly six months pre-onset.

What was amplified from RNA transcripts were TCR beta CDR3 regions. HTBI primers were the set used in a first-round RT-PCR of the TCR CDR3. From the multiplex PCR reads, TCRdb called clonotypes with MiXCR, one entry per CDR3 protein. The top ten hold approximately 54% of the sample, which has some 490,000 distinct CDR3 sequences, 22% seen once. Exclusion criteria comprised uncontrolled infection, other autoimmune disease, pregnancy or lactation. Each diagnosis was grounded in clinical symptoms, serum thyroxine and TRAb, thyroid ultrasound, and orbital computed tomography. CDR3 length: 13 residues. Germline-derived CDR1 and CDR2 are SGHTA and FQGNSA. Trimming shortened V by 9 bases and J by 0 bases, and 12 bases separated the two germline ends. This clonotype was observed many times. The target antigen is unknown.

Sequencing was performed on blood. This clonotype was sampled from a woman between 65 and 79 years old with Graves' ophthalmopathy. The rearrangement links TRBV7-2 to TRBJ2-7; perhaps TRBD2 as D (5 bases). The DNA for the CDR3 is TGTGCCAGTAGGGAGAGAAGCTCCTACGAGCAGTACTTC. It codes for CASRERSSYEQYF.